The TCR beta chain under discussion was sequenced for a study of shared clonotypes between healthy human individuals. On this clone itself: Antigen unknown. Additional DNA sequences in this sample encode the identical CDR3.

V was clipped by 6 bases and J by 1 base, with 9 bases between them. The CDR3 has 13 residues. Germline lookup yields CDR1 LNHDA and CDR2 SQIVND (reference sequence). Study observations and caveats: Naive CD4 clonotype sharing across a few donors was approximately 5%.

Each replicate PCR on the sorted subsets used 200 ng DNA (around 31,000 T cell genomes). Clones were read by immunoSEQ multiplex PCR, and TCRdb kept only the in-frame ones, dropping some. The data show 2 million to 2.5 million clones, with 93% seen just once and under 0.45% held by the top ten. Source material: naive CD4+ T cells from PBMCs. The subset was: CD45RA+ positively selected. This TCR was sampled from a man aged 18 to 30 in good health. Some clones in this sample may be carry-over from other donors' samples. The chain employs TRBV19 and TRBJ1-1; perhaps TRBD1 as D (5 bases). The chain's CDR3 is CASSTTANTEAFF. CDR3 sequence (DNA): TGTGCCAGTAGCACGACAGCGAACACTGAAGCTTTCTTT.